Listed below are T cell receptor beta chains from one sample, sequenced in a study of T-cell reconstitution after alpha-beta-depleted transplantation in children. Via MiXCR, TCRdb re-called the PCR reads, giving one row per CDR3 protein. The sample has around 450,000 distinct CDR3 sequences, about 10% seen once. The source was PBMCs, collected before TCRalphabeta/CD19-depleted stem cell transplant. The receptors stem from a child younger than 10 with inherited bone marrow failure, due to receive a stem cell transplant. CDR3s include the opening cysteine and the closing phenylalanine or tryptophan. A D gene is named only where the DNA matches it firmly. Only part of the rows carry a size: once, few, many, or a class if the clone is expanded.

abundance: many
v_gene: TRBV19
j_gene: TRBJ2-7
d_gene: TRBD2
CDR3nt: TGTGCCAGTACCCCCGGGACTACCTACGAGCAGTACTTC
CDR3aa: CASTPGTTYEQYF

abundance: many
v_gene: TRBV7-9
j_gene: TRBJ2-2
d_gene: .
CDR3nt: TGTGCCAGCAGCGCTGTCGAAGAGCTGTTTTTT
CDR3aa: CASSAVEELFF

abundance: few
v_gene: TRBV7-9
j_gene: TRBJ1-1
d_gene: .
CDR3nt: TGTGCCAGCAGCCCGGCGACTACGAACACTGAAGCTTTCTTT
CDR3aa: CASSPATTNTEAFF

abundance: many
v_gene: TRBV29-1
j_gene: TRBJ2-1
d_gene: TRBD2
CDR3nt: TGCAGCGTTGGGGGACTAGCGGACAATGAGCAGTTCTTC
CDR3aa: CSVGGLADNEQFF

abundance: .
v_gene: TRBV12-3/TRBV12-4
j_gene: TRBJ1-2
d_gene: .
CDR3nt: TGTGCCAGCAGTCCTCAACAGGGTTGGTATGGCTACACCTTC
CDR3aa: CASSPQQGWYGYTF

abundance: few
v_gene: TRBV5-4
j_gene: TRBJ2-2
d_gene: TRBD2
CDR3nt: TGTGCCAGCAGCTCAAAGCGGGAGGGCACCGGGGAGCTGTTTTTT
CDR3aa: CASSSKREGTGELFF

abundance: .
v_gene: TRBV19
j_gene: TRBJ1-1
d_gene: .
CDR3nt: TGTGCCAGTAGTATTATACGGGACTCGGTGAACACTGAAGCTTTCTTT
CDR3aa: CASSIIRDSVNTEAFF

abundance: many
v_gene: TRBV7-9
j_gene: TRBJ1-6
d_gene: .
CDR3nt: TGTGCCAGCAGCGCAGACCTACTCCCAGGGCGAGGGTCCTATAATTCACCCCTCCACTTT
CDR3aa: CASSADLLPGRGSYNSPLHF

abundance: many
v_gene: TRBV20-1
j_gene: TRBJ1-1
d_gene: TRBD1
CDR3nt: TGCAGTGCCCCCGAGAGGGGGCGTTCGGTCACTGAAGCTTTCTTT
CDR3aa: CSAPERGRSVTEAFF

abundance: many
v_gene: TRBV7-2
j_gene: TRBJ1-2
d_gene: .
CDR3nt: TGTGCCAGCAGCCCGGGACGTCTGGGCTACACCTTC
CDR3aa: CASSPGRLGYTF

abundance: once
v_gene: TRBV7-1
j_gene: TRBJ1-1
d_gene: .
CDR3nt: TGTGCCTGCAGCTCTCGAAGGGTGTCTGGTCGATCGCTGAACACTGAAGCTTTCTTT
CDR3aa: CACSSRRVSGRSLNTEAFF

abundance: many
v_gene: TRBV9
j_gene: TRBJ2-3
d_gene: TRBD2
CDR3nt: TGTGCCAGCAGCTCCGGGACTAGCGCAGATACGCAGTATTTT
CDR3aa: CASSSGTSADTQYF

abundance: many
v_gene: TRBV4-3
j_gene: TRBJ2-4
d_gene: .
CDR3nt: TGCGCCAGCAGCCAAGATTACCGGTTAGCCAAAAACATTCAGTACTTC
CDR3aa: CASSQDYRLAKNIQYF

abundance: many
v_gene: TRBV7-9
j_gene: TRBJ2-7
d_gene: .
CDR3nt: TGTGCCAGCAGCCTAGGGTATGGGAGTAGGTCCTACGAGCAGTACTTC
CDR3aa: CASSLGYGSRSYEQYF

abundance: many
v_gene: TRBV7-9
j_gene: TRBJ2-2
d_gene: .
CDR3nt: TGTGCGTTGACCGGGGAGCTGTTTTTT
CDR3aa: CALTGELFF

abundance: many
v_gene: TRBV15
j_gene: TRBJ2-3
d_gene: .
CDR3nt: TGTGCCACCAGCAGAGTAGACGGCACAGATACGCAGTATTTT
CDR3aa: CATSRVDGTDTQYF

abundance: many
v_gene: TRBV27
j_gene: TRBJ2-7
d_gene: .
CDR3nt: TGTGCCAGCAGTCCCGATTTACCCTACGAGCAGTACTTC
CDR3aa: CASSPDLPYEQYF

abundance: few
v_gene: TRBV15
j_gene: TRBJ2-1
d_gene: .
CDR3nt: TGTGCCACCAGCGAGCCCCGACTCGACAATGAGCAGTTCTTC
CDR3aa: CATSEPRLDNEQFF

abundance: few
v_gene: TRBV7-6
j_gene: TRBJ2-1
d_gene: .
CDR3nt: TGTGCCAGCAGCTTTGTGGGGGCAGAAACTTCCTACAATGAGCAGTTCTTC
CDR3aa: CASSFVGAETSYNEQFF

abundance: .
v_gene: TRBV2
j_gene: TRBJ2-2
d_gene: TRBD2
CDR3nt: TGTGCCAGCACCTCGACTAGCGGGACCGGGGAGCTGTTTTTT
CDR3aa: CASTSTSGTGELFF

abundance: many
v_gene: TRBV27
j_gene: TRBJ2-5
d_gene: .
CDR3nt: TGTGCCAGCAGTTTTGGGGGAACCCAGTACTTC
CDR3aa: CASSFGGTQYF

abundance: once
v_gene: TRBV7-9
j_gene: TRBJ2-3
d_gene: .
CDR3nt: TGTGCCAGCAGCTTCCATGACCGGGACTGGGCCACAGATACGCAGTATTTT
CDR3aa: CASSFHDRDWATDTQYF

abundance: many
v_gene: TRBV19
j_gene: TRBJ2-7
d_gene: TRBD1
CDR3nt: TGTGCCAGTAGATCGACAGGGGGAACCTACGAGCAGTACTTC
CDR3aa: CASRSTGGTYEQYF

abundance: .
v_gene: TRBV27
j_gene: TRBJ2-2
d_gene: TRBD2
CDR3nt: TGTGCCAGCAGTTGGGGGCCGGGGGGGGACACCGGGGAGCTGTTTTTT
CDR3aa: CASSWGPGGDTGELFF

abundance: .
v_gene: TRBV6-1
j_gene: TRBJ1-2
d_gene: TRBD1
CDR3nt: TGTGCCAGCAGGCGACAGGGGGCTACCTATGGCTACACCTTC
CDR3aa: CASRRQGATYGYTF

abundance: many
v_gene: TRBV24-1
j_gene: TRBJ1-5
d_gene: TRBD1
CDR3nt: TGTGCCACCAGTGGACCCGGGACAGGCAATCAGCCCCAGCATTTT
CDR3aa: CATSGPGTGNQPQHF

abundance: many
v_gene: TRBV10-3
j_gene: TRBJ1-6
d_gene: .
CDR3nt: TGTGCCATCAGTGGTGAGACGCTGCGTTCACCCCTCCACTTT
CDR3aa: CAISGETLRSPLHF

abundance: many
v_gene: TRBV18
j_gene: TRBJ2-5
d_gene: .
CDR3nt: TGTGCCAGCTCACCACGGTCGGACTCCCAAGAGACCCAGTACTTC
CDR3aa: CASSPRSDSQETQYF

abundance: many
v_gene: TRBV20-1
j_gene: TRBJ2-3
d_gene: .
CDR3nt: TGCAGTGCCCCCGGGTTCCCGCGGGACACAGATACGCAGTATTTT
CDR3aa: CSAPGFPRDTDTQYF

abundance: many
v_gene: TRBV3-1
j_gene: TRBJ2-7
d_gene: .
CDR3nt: TGTGCCAGCAGCCTTACCGGGAACCAGCAGTACTTC
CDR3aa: CASSLTGNQQYF

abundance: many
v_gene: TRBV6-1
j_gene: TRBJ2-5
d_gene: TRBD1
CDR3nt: TGTGCCAGCAGCCAACTCCCGGGACAGGGGGGAGAGACCCAGTACTTC
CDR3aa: CASSQLPGQGGETQYF

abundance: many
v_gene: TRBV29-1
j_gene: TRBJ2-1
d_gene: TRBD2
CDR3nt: TGCAGCGTTCGCGGGGGAAGTCTAAATGAGCAGTTCTTC
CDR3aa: CSVRGGSLNEQFF

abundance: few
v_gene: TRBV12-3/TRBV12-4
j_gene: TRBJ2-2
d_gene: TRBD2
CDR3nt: TGTGCCAGCAGTCCGGGACTAGCGGGCCGTACCTACACCGGGGAGCTGTTTTTT
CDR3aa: CASSPGLAGRTYTGELFF

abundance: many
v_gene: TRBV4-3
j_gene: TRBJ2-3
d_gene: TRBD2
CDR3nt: TGCGCCAGCAGCCTCCAAGCGGGAGAAGGGACAGATACGCAGTATTTT
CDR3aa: CASSLQAGEGTDTQYF

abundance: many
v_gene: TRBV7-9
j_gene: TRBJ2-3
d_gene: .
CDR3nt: TGTGCCAGCAGCCAACCCTCCGAAGAGCCCACAGATACGCAGTATTTT
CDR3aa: CASSQPSEEPTDTQYF

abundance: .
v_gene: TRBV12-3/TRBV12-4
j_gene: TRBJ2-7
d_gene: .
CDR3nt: TGTGCCAGCGAGGCCGGAAGGGGGGGACGAAGCTCCTACGAGCAGTACTTC
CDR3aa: CASEAGRGGRSSYEQYF

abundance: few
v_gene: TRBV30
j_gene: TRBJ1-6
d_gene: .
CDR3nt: TGTGCCTGGAGTCCGGGGTCTAATTCACCCCTCCACTTT
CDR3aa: CAWSPGSNSPLHF

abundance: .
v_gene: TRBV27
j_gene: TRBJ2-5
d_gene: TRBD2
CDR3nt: TGTGCCAGCAGTTTTAACCTAGCGGGAGCTCAAGAGACCCAGTACTTC
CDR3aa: CASSFNLAGAQETQYF

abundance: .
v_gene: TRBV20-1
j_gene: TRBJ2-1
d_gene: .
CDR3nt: TGCAGTGCTTTTTTCGGCAATGAGCAGTTCTTC
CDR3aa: CSAFFGNEQFF

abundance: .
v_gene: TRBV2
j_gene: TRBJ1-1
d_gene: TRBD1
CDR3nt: TGTGCCAGCAGTGACAGGACAGGGAACACTGAAGCTTTCTTT
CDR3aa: CASSDRTGNTEAFF

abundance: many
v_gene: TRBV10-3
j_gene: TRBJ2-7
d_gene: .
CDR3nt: TGTGCCACGGGACTTATGGGGACCTACGAGCAGTACTTC
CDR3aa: CATGLMGTYEQYF

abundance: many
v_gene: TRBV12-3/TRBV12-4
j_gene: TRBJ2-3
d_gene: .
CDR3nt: TGTGCCAGCAGCCCCTATGGGGGAAGGACAGATACGCAGTATTTT
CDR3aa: CASSPYGGRTDTQYF

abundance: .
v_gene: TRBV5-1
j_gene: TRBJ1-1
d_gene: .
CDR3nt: TGCGCCAGCAGCCGGGACACCTCAATCATGAACACTGAAGCTTTCTTT
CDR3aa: CASSRDTSIMNTEAFF

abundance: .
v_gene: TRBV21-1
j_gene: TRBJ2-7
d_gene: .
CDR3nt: TGTGCCAGCAGCAAAGAGGCCGGGACCCCCGCCGAGCAGTACTTC
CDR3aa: CASSKEAGTPAEQYF

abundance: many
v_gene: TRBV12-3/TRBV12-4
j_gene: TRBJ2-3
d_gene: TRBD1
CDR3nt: TGTGCCAGCAGCGGTCAGGGGGCGCAAACAGATACGCAGTATTTT
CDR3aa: CASSGQGAQTDTQYF

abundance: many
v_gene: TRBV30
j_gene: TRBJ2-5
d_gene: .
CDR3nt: TGTGCCTGGAGTGTAGGAAAGGTTGCTGAGACCCAGTACTTC
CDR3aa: CAWSVGKVAETQYF

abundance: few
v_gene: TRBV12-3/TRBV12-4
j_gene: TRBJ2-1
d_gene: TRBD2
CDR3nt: TGTGCCAGCAGTCCGGGGGGTGTACCGGTCGGACCCGAGCAGTTCTTC
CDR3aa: CASSPGGVPVGPEQFF

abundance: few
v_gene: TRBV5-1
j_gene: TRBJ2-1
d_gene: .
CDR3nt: TGCGCCAGCAGCTCCCAACTCTCCGGGATCTACAATGAGCAGTTCTTC
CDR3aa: CASSSQLSGIYNEQFF

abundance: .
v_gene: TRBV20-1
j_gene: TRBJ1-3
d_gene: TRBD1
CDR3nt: TGCAGTGCTAGAGTTCGACAGGGGTGGGGAAACACCATATATTTT
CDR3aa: CSARVRQGWGNTIYF

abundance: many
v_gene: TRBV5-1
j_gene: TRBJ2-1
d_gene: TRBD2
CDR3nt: TGCGCCAGCAGCAGGACTAGGAATTCGGATGAGCAGTTCTTC
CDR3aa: CASSRTRNSDEQFF